This T cell receptor (beta chain) was sequenced in a study of CD8 T cells in ankylosing spondylitis. The V end was cut by 0 bases, the J end by 0 bases, with 11 bases between. The CDR3 covers 16 residues. Germline CDR1 and CDR2: SGHVS and FQNEAQ. The table lists this clonotype with many counts. Its antigen is currently unknown. Regarding the study as a whole: What appeared characteristic of ankylosing spondylitis blood was a TCR beta motif of eight highly homologous variants. Disease-linked clones were found to be CD8+ and relatively rare in peripheral blood. Within matched ankylosing spondylitis synovial fluid, disease-linked clones were reportedly significantly enriched.

Using quantitative 5'-RACE with molecular barcodes, the authors made TCR beta libraries. TCRdb reprocessed the 5' RACE reads with MiXCR, giving one entry per CDR3 protein. The sample yields 200,000 to 250,000 distinct CDR3 sequences, 10% seen once. The chain uses TRBV7-8 and TRBJ1-1; D is uncertain. Sequencing used blood, either unsorted or a sorted T cell fraction (not recorded which). The clonotype originates from a male donor with ankylosing spondylitis or in good health (not recorded which). The DNA for the CDR3 is TGTGCCAGCAGCTTAGCGTTTATGAAAATGAACACTGAAGCTTTCTTT. Translated, it gives CASSLAFMKMNTEAFF.